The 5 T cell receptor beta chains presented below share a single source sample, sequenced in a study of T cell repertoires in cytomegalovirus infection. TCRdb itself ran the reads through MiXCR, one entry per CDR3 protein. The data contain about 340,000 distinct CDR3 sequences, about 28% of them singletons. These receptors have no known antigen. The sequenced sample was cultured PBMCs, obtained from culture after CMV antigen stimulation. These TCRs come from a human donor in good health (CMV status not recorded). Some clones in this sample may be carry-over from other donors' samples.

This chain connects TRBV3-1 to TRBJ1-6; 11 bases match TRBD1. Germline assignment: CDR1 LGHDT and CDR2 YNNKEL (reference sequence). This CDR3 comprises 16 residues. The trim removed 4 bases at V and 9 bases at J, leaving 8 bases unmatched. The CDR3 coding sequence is TGTGCCAGCAGCCTAGACGGGACAGGGGGACGTTCACCCCTCCACTTT. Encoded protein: CASSLDGTGGRSPLHF.

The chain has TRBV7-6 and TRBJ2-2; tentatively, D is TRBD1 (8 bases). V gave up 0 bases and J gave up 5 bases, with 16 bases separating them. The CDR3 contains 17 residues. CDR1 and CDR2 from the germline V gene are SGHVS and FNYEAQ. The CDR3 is CASSLAGGTGRTGELFF. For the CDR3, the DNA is TGTGCCAGCAGCTTAGCGGGGGGGACAGGCAGGACCGGGGAGCTGTTTTTT.

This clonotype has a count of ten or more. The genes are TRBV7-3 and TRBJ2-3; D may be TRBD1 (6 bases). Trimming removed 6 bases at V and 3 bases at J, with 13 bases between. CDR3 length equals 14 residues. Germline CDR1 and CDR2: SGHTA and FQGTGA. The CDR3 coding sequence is TGTGCCAGCAGACCGGACAGTTATACAGATACGCAGTATTTT. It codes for CASRPDSYTDTQYF.

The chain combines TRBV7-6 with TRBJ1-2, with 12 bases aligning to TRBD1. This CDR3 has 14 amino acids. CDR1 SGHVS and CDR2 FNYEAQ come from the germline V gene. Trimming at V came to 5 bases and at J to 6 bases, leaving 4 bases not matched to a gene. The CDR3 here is CASSIGTGGDGYTF. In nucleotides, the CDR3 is TGTGCCAGCAGCATTGGGACAGGGGGCGATGGCTACACCTTC.

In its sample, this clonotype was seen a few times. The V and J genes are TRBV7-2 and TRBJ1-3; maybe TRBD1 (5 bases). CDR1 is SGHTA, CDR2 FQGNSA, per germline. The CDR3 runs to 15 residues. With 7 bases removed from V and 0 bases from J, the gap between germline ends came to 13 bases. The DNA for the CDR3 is TGTGCCAGCACCCCGGGGGTTATCTCTGGAAACACCATATATTTT. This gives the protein CASTPGVISGNTIYF. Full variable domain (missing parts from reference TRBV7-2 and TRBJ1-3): GAGVSQSPSNKVTEKGKDVELRCDPISGHTALYWYRQSLGQGLEFLIYFQGNSAPDKSGLPSDRFSAERTGGSVSTLTIQRTQQEDSAVYLCASTPGVISGNTIYFGEGSWLTVV.